This TCR beta chain was observed in a study of radiation and T cells in renal cell carcinoma. The study, taken as a whole, reports: Top tumor clonotypes rose in blood 2 weeks post-radiation, then contracted.

Germline values: CDR1 SGHNT, CDR2 YENEEA. V lost 0 bases to trimming and J lost 6 bases, with 8 bases between them. CDR3 length: 14 amino acids. Clones were sequenced by immunoSEQ multiplex PCR, and TCRdb holds only the in-frame ones, with some missing. Among some 120,000 clones listed, about 81% were seen once. Time point: blood 2 weeks post-SBRT. Treatment: 15 Gy SBRT to primary tumor, nephrectomy 4 weeks later. As for this clone: What it recognizes is unknown.

The chain recombines TRBV11-3 with TRBJ2-2; no clear D. This receptor was obtained from a woman aged 60 to 75 with renal cell carcinoma. This specimen was blood, taken from a patient whose treatment included radiotherapy and nephrectomy. The CDR3, as DNA: TGTGCCAGCAGCTTAGAATTTCGGGCCGGGGAGCTGTTTTTT. This translates into CASSLEFRAGELFF.